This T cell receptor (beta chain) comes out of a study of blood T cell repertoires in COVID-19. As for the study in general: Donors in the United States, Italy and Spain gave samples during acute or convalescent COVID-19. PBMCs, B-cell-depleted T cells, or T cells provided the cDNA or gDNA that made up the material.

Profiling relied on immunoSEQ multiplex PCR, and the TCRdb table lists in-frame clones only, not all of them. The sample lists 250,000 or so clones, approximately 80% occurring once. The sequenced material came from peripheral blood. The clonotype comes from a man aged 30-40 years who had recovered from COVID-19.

CDR3 nucleotide sequence: TGTGCCAGCAGCTTAGCGCTGGGGCGGACACCGAACACTGAAGCTTTCTTT. Its protein product is CASSLALGRTPNTEAFF. V is TRBV7-9 and J is TRBJ1-1; TRBD1 is a possible D gene (5 bases). The germline CDR1 and CDR2 sequences are SEHNR and FQNEAQ (reference sequence). This CDR3 region has 17 residues. V was trimmed by 0 bases and J by 1 base, leaving 15 bases between them.